The T cell receptor (beta chain) described here comes from a study of CD8+ T cells in alopecia areata. Study overall: Treatment with tofacitinib (6 to 18 months) was followed by 6 months off drug.

J gave up 7 bases and V 5 bases, and 10 bases lay outside the gene matches. The CDR3 contains 14 residues. CDR1 is PRHDT, CDR2 FYEKMQ, per germline (reference sequence). Extraction and reverse transcription of RNA yielded cDNA as the sequencing template. Measured with immunoSEQ multiplex PCR; TCRdb has only the in-frame clones, and not every one. The table includes about 180,000 clones, about half detected once. Treatment given: oral pan-JAK inhibitor, 5-10 mg twice daily. Researchers picked out CD4+ and CD8+ T cells from PBMCs by sorting. This rearrangement joins TRBV13 to TRBJ1-2; 7 bases line up with TRBD1. The sample was CD8+ T cells sorted from blood, taken around week 54, from a patient treated with tofacitinib. This clonotype was obtained from a human donor with alopecia areata. In DNA, the CDR3 is TGTGCCAGCAGCCCCACAGGGGCGCGGTCTGGCTACACCTTC. Protein: CASSPTGARSGYTF.